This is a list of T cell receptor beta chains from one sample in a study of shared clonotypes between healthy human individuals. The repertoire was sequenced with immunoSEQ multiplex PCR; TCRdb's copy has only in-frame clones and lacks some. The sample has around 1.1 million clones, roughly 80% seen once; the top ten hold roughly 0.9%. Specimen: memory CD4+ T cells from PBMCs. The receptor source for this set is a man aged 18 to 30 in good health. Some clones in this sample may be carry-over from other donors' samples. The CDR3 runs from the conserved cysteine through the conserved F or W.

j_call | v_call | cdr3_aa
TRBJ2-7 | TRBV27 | CASSRNGPSSYEQYF
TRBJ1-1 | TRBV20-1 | CSARVSEAFF
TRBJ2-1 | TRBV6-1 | CASSERAASRRLYNEQFF
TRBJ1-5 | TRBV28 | CASSGTGDQDPHF
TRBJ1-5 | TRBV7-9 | CASSLNAGSNQPQHF
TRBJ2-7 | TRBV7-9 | CASSPGTQFSNGYF
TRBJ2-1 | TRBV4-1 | CASSQDFGLAGRNEQFF
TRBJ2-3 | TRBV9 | CASSVVTDTQYF
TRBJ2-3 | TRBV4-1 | CASSQGLGQGPADTQYF
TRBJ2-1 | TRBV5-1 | CASSLGGRGYNEQFF
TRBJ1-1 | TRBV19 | CASSISVLMNTEAFF
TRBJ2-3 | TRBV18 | CASSRTSGSPDTQYF
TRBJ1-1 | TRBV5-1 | CASPGVLNTEAFF
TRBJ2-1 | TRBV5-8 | CASSLGDGNVANEQFF
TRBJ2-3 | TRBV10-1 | CASSNSGRPEDTQYF
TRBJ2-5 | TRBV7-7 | CASSIRGDGAQYF
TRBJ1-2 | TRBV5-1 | CASSVGQREGYTF
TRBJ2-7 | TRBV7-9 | CASSLWVGGVSSYEQYF
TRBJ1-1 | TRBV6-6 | CASSYSDTLNTEAFF
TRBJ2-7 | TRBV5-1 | CASSLMLPGLVGENEQYF
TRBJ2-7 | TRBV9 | CASSPGTAVGGEQYF
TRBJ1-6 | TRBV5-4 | CASSSSWQGTLHF
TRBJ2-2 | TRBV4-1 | CASNPGVAGGGLTGELFF
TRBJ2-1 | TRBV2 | CASSTHGTSYNEQFF
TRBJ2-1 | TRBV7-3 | CASSKLLVSYNEQFF
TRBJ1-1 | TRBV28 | CASSLGGQGAANTEAFF
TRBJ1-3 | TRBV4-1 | CASRPGFSGNTIYF
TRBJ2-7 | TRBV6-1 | CASSEHRAYEQYF
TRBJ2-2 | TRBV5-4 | CASSLVSGLASPGELFF